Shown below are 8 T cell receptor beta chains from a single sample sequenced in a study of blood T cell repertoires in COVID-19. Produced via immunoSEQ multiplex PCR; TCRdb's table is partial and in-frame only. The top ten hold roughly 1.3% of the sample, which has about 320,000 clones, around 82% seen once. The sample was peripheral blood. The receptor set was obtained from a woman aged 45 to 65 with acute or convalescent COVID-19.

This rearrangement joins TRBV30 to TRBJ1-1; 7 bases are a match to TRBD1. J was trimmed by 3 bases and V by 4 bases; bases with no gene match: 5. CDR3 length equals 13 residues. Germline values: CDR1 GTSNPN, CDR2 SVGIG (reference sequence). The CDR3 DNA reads TGTGCCTGGAAAGACAGGGCGGACACTGAAGCTTTCTTT. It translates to CAWKDRADTEAFF.

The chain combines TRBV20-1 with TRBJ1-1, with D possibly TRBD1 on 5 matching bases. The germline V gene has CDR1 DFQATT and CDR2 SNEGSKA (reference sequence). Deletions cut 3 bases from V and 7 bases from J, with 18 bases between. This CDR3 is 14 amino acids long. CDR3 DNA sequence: TGCAGTGCTAGTCAGGGATTTGGGTCATATGAAGCTTTCTTT. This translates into CSASQGFGSYEAFF.

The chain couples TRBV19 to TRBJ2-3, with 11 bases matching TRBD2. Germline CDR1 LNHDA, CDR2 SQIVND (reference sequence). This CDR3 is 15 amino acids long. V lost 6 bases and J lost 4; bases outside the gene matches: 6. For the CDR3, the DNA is TGTGCCAGTAGGACTAGCGGGGACGTATCAGATACGCAGTATTTT. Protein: CASRTSGDVSDTQYF.

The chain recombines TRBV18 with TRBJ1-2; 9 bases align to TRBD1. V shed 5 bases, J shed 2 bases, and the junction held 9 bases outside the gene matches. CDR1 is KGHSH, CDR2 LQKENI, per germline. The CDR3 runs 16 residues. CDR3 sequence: CASSLRTGVANYGYTF. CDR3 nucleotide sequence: TGTGCCAGCTCATTACGGACAGGGGTTGCAAACTATGGCTACACCTTC.

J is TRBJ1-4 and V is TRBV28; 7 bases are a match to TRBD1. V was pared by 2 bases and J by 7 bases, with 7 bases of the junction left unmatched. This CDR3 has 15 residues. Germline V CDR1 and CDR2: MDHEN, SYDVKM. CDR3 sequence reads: CASSLPTGVSEKLFF. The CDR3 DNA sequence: TGTGCCAGCAGTTTACCCACAGGGGTGAGTGAAAAACTGTTTTTT.

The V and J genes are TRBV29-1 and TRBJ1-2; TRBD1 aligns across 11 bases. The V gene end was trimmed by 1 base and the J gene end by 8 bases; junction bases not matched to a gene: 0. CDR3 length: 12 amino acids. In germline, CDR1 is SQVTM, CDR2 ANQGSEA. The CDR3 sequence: CSVEGTGGGYTF. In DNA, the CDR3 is TGCAGCGTTGAAGGGACAGGGGGCGGCTACACCTTC.

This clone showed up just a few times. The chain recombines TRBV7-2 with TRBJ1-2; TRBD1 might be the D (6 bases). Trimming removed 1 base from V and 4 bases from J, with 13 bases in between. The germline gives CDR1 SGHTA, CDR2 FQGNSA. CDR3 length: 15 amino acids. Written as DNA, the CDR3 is TGTGCCAGCAGCTTAGGGGACATGTATGGCTATGGCTACACCTTC. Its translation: CASSLGDMYGYGYTF. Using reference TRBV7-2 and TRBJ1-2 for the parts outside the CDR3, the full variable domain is GAGVSQSPSNKVTEKGKDVELRCDPISGHTALYWYRQSLGQGLEFLIYFQGNSAPDKSGLPSDRFSAERTGGSVSTLTIQRTQQEDSAVYLCASSLGDMYGYGYTFGSGTRLTVV.

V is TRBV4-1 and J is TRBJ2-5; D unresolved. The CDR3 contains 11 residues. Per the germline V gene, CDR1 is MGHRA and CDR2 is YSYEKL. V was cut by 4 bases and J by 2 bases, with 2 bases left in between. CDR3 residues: CASSLQETQYF. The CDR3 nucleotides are TGCGCCAGCAGCCTACAAGAGACCCAGTACTTC.